This TCR beta chain was sequenced during a study of blood T cell repertoires in COVID-19. The overall study: Donors in the United States, Italy and Spain gave samples during acute or convalescent COVID-19. Sources were T cells, B-cell-depleted T cells, or PBMCs; the material itself was cDNA or gDNA.

Profiling relied on immunoSEQ multiplex PCR, and the TCRdb table lists in-frame clones only, not all of them. The sample lists around 110,000 clones; about 80% were seen once. V was shortened by 4 bases and J by 5 bases, with 15 bases between the two germline ends. The V gene's germline CDR1 is SGDLS and CDR2 YYNGEE. The CDR3 covers 14 residues. The J gene is TRBJ2-5, the V gene TRBV9, with D possibly TRBD1 on 6 matching bases. Sequenced input: peripheral blood. This receptor was taken from a man in his fifties or sixties with active or convalescent COVID-19. CDR3 nucleotide sequence: TGTGCCAGCAGCTCGTTTCCAGGGGCGGAGACCCAGTACTTC. It encodes CASSSFPGAETQYF.